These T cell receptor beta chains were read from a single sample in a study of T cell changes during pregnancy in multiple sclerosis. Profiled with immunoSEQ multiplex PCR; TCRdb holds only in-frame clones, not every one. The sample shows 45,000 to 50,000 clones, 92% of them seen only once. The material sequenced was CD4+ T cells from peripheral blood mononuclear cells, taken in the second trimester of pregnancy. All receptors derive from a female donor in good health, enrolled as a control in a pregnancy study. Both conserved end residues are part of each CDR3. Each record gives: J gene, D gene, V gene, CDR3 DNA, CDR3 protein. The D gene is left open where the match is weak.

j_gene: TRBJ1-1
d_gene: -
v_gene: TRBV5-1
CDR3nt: TGCGCCAGCAGCTTAGGGGGAGTGATCACTGAAGCTTTCTTT
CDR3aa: CASSLGGVITEAFF

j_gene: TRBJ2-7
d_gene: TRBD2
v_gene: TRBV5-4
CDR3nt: TGTGCCAGCAGCTTTCCTAGCGGAAACTACGAGCAGTACTTC
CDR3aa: CASSFPSGNYEQYF

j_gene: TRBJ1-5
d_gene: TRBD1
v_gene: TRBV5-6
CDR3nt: TGTGCCAGCAGCTTGCAGAGGGGGCGACGCCTTCAGCCCCAGCATTTT
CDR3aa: CASSLQRGRRLQPQHF

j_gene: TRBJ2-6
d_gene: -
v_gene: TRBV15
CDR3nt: TGTGCCACCAGCAGAGATCGGTCTGGGGCCAACGTCCTGACTTTC
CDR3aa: CATSRDRSGANVLTF

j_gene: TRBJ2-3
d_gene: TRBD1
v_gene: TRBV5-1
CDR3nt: TGCGCCAGCAGCGGACAGGGGGATTCTAGCACAGATACGCAGTATTTT
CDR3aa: CASSGQGDSSTDTQYF

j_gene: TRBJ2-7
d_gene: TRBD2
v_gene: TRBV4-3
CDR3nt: TGCGCCAGCAGCCTTGGCGGGGGGGCCTACGAGCAGTACTTC
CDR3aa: CASSLGGGAYEQYF

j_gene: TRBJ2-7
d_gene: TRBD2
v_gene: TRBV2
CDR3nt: TGTGCCAGGCAAACTAGCGGGGGCTCCTACGAGCAGTACTTC
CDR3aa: CARQTSGGSYEQYF

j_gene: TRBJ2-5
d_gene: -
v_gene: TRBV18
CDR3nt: TGTGCCAGCTCACCACCGGGGATAGCGGAAGAGACCCAGTACTTC
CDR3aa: CASSPPGIAEETQYF

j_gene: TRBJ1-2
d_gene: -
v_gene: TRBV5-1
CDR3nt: TGCGCCAGCAGCTTGCATACGGGTGGCTACACCTTC
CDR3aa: CASSLHTGGYTF

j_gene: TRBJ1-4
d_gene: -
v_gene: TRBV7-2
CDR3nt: TGTGCCAGCAGCTTAGGCAGGGGATTTAATGAAAAACTGTTTTTT
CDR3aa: CASSLGRGFNEKLFF

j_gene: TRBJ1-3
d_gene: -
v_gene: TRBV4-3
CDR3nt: TGCGCCAGCAGCCAAGATACAGTAAGAGCTGGAAACACCATATATTTT
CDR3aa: CASSQDTVRAGNTIYF

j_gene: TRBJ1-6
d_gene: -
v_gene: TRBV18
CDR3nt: TGTGCCAGCTCACTGGGGGGGTCACCCCTCCACTTT
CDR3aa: CASSLGGSPLHF

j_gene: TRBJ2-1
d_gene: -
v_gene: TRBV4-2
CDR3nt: TGTGCCAGCAGATATGAACTAGGAGAGGCGCACAATGAGCAGTTCTTC
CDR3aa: CASRYELGEAHNEQFF

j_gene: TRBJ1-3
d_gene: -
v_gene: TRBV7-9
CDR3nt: TGTGCCAGCAGCTCTAGTAGGTCCCTCTCTGGAAACACCATATATTTT
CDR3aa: CASSSSRSLSGNTIYF

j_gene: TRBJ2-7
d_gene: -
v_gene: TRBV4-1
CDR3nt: TGCGCCAGCAGCCAAGCGTTGTTAGCGGTGGAGGAGAAATACGAGCAGTACTTC
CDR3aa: CASSQALLAVEEKYEQYF

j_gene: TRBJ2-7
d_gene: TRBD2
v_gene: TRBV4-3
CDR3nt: TGCGCCAGCAGCCATCGGCCTTGGACTAGCGGGGGACCCCCCTACGAGCAGTACTTC
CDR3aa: CASSHRPWTSGGPPYEQYF

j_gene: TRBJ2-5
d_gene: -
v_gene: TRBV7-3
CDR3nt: TGTGCCAGCAGCTCTAGTGTCCTAGAGACCCAGTACTTC
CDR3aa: CASSSSVLETQYF

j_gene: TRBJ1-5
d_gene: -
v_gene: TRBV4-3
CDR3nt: TGCGCCAGCAGCCAAGAGTTCGCGGGCAATCAGCCCCAGCATTTT
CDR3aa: CASSQEFAGNQPQHF